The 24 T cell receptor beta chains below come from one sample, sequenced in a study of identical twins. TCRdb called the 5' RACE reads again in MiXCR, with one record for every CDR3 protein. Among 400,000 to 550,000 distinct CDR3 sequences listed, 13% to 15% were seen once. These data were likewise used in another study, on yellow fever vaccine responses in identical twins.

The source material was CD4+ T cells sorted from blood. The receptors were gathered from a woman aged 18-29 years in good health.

The CDR3 sequence is CAISERTSGETNEQFF. The CDR3, as DNA: TGTGCCATCAGTGAGCGGACTAGCGGGGAAACCAATGAGCAGTTCTTC. The chain carries TRBV10-3 and TRBJ2-1, with 12 positions matching TRBD2. V lost 2 bases to trimming and J lost 6 bases; unmatched junction nucleotides: 5. The CDR3 loop spans 16 amino acids. CDR1 is ENHRY and CDR2 is SYGVKD in the germline V gene.

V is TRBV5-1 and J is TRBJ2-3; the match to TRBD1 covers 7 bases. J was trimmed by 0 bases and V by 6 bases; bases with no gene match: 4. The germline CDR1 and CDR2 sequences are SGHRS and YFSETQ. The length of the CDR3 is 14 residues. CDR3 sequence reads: CASTQGPSTDTQYF. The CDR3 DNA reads TGCGCCAGCACACAGGGGCCTAGCACAGATACGCAGTATTTT. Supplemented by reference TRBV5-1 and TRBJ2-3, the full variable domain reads KAGVTQTPRYLIKTRGQQVTLSCSPISGHRSVSWYQQTPGQGLQFLFEYFSETQRNKGNFPGRFSGRQFSNSRSEMNVSTLELGDSALYLCASTQGPSTDTQYFGPGTRLTVL.

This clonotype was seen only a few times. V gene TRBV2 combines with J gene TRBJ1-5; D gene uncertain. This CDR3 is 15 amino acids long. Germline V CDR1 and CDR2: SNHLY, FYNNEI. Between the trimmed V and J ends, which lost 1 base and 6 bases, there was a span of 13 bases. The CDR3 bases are TGTGCCAGCAGTGAAGTAGCCCCTGGGGTTCAGCCCCAGCATTTT. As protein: CASSEVAPGVQPQHF.

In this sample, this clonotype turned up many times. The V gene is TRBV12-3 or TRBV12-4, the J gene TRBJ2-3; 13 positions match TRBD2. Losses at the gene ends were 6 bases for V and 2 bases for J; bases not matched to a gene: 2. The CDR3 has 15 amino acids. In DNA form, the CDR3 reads TGTGCCAGCAGGGGACTAGCGGGGTACACAGATACGCAGTATTTT. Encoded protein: CASRGLAGYTDTQYF.

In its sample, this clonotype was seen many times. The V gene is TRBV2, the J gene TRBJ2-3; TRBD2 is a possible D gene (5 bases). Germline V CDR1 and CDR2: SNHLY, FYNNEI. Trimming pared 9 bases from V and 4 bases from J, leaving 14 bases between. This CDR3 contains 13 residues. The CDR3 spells CARRVPPADTQYF. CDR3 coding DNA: TGTGCCAGGAGGGTCCCGCCGGCAGATACGCAGTATTTT.

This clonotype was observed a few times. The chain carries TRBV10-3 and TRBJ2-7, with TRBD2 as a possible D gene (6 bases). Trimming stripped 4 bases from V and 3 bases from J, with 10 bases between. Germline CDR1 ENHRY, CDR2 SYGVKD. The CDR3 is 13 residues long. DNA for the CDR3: TGTGCCATCAGTGGGAGGGACCGCTACGAGCAGTACTTC. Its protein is CAISGRDRYEQYF.

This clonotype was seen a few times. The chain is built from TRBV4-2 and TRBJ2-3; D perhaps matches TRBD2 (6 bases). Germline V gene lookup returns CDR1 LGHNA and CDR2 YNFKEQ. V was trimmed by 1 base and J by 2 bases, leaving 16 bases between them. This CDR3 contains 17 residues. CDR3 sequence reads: CASSQGRQSSDTDTQYF. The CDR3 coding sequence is TGTGCCAGCAGCCAAGGAAGGCAGTCTAGCGACACAGATACGCAGTATTTT.

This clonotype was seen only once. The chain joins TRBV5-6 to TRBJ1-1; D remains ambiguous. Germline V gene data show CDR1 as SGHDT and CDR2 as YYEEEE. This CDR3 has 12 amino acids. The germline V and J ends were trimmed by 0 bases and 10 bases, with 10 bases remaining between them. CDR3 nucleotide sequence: TGTGCCAGCAGCTTGGCCGATAACCCAGCTTTCTTT. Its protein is CASSLADNPAFF. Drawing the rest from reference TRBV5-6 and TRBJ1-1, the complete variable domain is DAGVTQSPTHLIKTRGQQVTLRCSPKSGHDTVSWYQQALGQGPQFIFQYYEEEERQRGNFPDRFSGHQFPNYSSELNVNALLLGDSALYLCASSLADNPAFFGQGTRLTVV.

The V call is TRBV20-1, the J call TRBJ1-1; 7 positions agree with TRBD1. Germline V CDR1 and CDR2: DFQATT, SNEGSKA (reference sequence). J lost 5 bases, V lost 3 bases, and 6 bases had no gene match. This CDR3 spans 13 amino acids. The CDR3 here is CSASRDRRTEAFF. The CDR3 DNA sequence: TGCAGTGCTAGCCGGGACAGAAGGACTGAAGCTTTCTTT.

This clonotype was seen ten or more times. CDR3 sequence reads: CASSLATVTDTQYF. CDR3 sequence (DNA): TGCGCCAGCAGCTTGGCGACCGTCACAGATACGCAGTATTTT. This sequence joins TRBV5-1 and TRBJ2-3, with D uncertain. V was pared by 0 bases and J by 2 bases, with 7 bases between. CDR1 and CDR2 (germline): SGHRS, YFSETQ. This CDR3 has 14 amino acids.

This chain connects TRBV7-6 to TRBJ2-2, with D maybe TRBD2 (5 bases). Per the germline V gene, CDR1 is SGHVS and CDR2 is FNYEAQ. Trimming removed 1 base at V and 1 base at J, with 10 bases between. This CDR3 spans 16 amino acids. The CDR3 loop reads CASSLVRAGNTGELFF. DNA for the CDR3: TGTGCCAGCAGCTTAGTGCGGGCAGGGAACACCGGGGAGCTGTTTTTT.

CDR3 nucleotide sequence: TGTGCCAGCAGCCCCGTCCCGGGACTAGCGGGGGATTTCTCCTACGAGCAGTACTTC. It yields the protein CASSPVPGLAGDFSYEQYF. The rearrangement uses TRBV11-1 and TRBJ2-7, with 14 bases identical to TRBD2. Germline CDR1 and CDR2: SGHAT and FQDESV (reference sequence). Trimming took 5 bases from V and 0 from J; bases not matched to a gene: 12. CDR3 size: 19 residues.

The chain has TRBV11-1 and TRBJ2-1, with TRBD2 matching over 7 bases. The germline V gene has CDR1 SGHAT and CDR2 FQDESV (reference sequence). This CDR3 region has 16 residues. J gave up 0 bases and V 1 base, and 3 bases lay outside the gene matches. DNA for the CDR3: TGTGCCAGCAGCTTAGGGACTAGGGTCTCCTACAATGAGCAGTTCTTC. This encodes CASSLGTRVSYNEQFF.

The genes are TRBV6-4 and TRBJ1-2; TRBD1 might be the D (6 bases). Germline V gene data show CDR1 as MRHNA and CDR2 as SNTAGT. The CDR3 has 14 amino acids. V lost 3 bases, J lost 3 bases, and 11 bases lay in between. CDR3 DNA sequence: TGTGCCAGCAGTGAAGCCAGGGGAGACTATGGCTACACCTTC. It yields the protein CASSEARGDYGYTF.

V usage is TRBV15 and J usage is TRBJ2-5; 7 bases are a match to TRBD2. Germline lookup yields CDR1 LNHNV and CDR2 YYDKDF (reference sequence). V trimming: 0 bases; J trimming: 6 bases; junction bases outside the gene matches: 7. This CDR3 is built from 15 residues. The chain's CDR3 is CATSRDGGGEKTQYF. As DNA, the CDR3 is TGTGCCACCAGCAGAGATGGGGGGGGAGAGAAGACCCAGTACTTC.

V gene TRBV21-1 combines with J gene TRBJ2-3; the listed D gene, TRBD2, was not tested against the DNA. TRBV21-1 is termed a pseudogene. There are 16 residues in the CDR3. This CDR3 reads CASSTRLAGVSDTQYF. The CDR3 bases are TGTGCCAGCAGCACAAGACTAGCGGGAGTCTCAGATACGCAGTATTTT.

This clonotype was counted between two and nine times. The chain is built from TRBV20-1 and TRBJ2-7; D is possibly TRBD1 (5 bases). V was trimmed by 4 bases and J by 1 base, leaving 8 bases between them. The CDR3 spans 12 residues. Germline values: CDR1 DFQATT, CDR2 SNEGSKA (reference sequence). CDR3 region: CSAKGQSYEQYF. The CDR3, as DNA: TGCAGTGCTAAGGGGCAATCCTACGAGCAGTACTTC.

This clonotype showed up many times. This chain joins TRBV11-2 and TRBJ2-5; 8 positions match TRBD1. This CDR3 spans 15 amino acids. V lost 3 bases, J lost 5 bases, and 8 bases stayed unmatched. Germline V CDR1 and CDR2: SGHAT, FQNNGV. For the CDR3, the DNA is TGTGCCAGCAGCTTGGGCGACAGGGGAGCGGAGACCCAGTACTTC. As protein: CASSLGDRGAETQYF.

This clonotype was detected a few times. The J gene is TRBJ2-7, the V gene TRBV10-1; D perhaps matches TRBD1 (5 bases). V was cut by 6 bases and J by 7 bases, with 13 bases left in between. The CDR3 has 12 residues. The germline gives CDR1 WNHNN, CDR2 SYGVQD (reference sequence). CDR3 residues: CASSGRVGEQYF. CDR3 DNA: TGCGCCAGCAGCGGCAGGGTCGGGGAGCAGTACTTC.

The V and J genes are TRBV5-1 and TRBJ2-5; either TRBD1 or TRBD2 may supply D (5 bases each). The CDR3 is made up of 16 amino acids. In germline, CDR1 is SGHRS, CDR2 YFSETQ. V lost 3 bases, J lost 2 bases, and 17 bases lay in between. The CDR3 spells CASSSDPGTVQETQYF. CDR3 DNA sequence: TGCGCCAGCAGCTCTGATCCCGGGACGGTTCAAGAGACCCAGTACTTC. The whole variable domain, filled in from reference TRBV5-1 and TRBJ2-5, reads KAGVTQTPRYLIKTRGQQVTLSCSPISGHRSVSWYQQTPGQGLQFLFEYFSETQRNKGNFPGRFSGRQFSNSRSEMNVSTLELGDSALYLCASSSDPGTVQETQYFGPGTRLLVL.

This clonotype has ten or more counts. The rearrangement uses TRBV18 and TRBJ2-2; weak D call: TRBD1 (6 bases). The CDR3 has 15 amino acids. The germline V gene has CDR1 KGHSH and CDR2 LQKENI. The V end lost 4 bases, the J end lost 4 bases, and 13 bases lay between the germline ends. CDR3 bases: TGTGCCAGCTCACAACAGGGATCGGGCACCGGGGAGCTGTTTTTT. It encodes CASSQQGSGTGELFF. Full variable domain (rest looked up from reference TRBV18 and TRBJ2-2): NAGVMQNPRHLVRRRGQEARLRCSPMKGHSHVYWYRQLPEEGLKFMVYLQKENIIDESGMPKERFSAEFPKEGPSILRIQQVVRGDSAAYFCASSQQGSGTGELFFGEGSRLTVL.

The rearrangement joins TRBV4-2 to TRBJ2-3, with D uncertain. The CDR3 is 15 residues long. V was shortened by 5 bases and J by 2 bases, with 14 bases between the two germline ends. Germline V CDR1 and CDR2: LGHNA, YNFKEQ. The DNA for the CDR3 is TGTGCCAGCAGCGCGCGAGGCCAGGCCACAGATACGCAGTATTTT. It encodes CASSARGQATDTQYF.

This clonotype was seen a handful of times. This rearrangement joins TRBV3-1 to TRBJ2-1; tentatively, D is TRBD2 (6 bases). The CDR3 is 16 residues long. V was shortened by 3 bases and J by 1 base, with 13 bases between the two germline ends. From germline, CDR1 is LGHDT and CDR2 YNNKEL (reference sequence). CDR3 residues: CASSQVPGVSYNEQFF. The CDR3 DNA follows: TGTGCCAGCAGCCAGGTTCCGGGGGTTTCCTACAATGAGCAGTTCTTC.

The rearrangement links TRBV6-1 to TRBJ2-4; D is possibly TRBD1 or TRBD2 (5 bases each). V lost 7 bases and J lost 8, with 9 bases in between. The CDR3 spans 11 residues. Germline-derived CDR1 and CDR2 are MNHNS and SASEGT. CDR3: CASTGADIQYF. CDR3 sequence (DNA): TGTGCCAGCACCGGGGCGGACATTCAGTACTTC.